This passage covers 29 T cell receptor beta chains from one sample sequenced in a study of cytotoxic CD8 clonotypes in ibrutinib-treated CLL listed by TCRdb under 2021. The sample's time point label, decoded: 20 to 30 months on ibrutinib. The library was obtained by the immunoSEQ multiplex PCR assay. This immuneACCESS table, as held by TCRdb, lists in-frame sequences with V and J called but not all clones. Of the missing ones, under half trace to an unresolved V gene in checked studies; the others have no known cause. This sample holds about 130,000 clones; about 76% were observed only once. About 4.7% of the sample comes from the top ten. Here the sequenced sample was PBMCs, taken after 24 months of ibrutinib treatment. All receptors come from a human donor with chronic lymphocytic leukemia.

The chain is built from TRBV2 and TRBJ2-3; 7 nucleotides agree with TRBD2. The junction had 1 base not matched to a gene; V was cut back by 7 bases and J by 0 bases. Germline V CDR1 and CDR2: SNHLY, FYNNEI. CDR3 length: 13 residues. In nucleotides, the CDR3 is TGTGCCAGCAAGCGGGATAGCACAGATACGCAGTATTTT. The encoded protein is CASKRDSTDTQYF.

For this clone: Other DNA sequences within the sample encode an identical CDR3. V usage is TRBV28 and J usage is TRBJ2-3; no clear D. The CDR3 is 11 residues long. V was clipped by 6 bases and J by 2 bases, with 3 bases between them. Germline-derived CDR1 and CDR2 are MDHEN and SYDVKM. The CDR3 loop reads CASSSTDTQYF. The DNA of the CDR3 is TGTGCCAGCAGCTCCACAGATACGCAGTATTTT.

This clone was observed a few times. V and J are TRBV5-1 and TRBJ2-5; perhaps TRBD2 as D (6 bases). CDR3 length: 16 residues. Germline CDR1 SGHRS, CDR2 YFSETQ. Between the trimmed V and J ends, which lost 6 bases and 2 bases, there was a span of 20 bases. The CDR3 DNA is TGCGCCAGCAACCTAGCCCCGGGACTGGGACAAGAGACCCAGTACTTC. It specifies CASNLAPGLGQETQYF.

J is TRBJ2-5 and V is TRBV19; TRBD2 is a possible D gene (6 bases). From germline, CDR1 is LNHDA and CDR2 SQIVND (reference sequence). The V end lost 4 bases, the J end lost 1 base, and 19 bases lay between the germline ends. This CDR3 contains 17 residues. The CDR3 protein is CASSRGDWAEGQETQYF. The CDR3 DNA follows: TGTGCCAGTAGTAGGGGGGATTGGGCAGAGGGCCAAGAGACCCAGTACTTC.

J is TRBJ1-6 and V is TRBV5-6; D not certain. The CDR3 is made up of 14 amino acids. Germline CDR1 is SGHDT and CDR2 is YYEEEE. V was pared by 0 bases and J by 10 bases, with 11 bases between. Written as DNA, the CDR3 is TGTGCCAGCAGCTTGGACCCTTCGGGGTCACCCCTCCACTTT. Translating gives CASSLDPSGSPLHF.

This rearrangement joins TRBV6-6 to TRBJ2-7, with a possible D match to TRBD1 (5 bases). The CDR3 has 14 amino acids. CDR1 and CDR2 (germline): MNHNY, SVGAGI (reference sequence). Trimming cost V 0 bases and J 4 bases, with 10 bases left between them. CDR3 nucleotides: TGTGCCAGCAGTTACTCTCTAGGGGCATACGAGCAGTACTTC. Translation gives CASSYSLGAYEQYF.

The J gene is TRBJ2-5, the V gene TRBV4-3, with a tentative D call TRBD1 (6 bases). From germline, CDR1 is LGHNA and CDR2 YSLEER. V shed 1 base and J shed 5 bases, with 11 bases lying between them. The CDR3 is made up of 14 amino acids. The CDR3: CASSQGGGAETQYF. In nucleotides, the CDR3 is TGCGCCAGCAGCCAAGGTGGGGGCGCGGAGACCCAGTACTTC.

The rearrangement joins TRBV7-2 to TRBJ1-2, with D perhaps TRBD1 (5 bases). Trimming shortened V by 5 bases and J by 5 bases, and 12 bases separated the two germline ends. The CDR3 length is 13 residues. The germline V gene has CDR1 SGHTA and CDR2 FQGNSA. The CDR3 sequence is CASSQVGAYGYTF. The CDR3 region has the DNA TGTGCCAGCAGCCAGGTTGGGGCATATGGCTACACCTTC.

This rearrangement joins TRBV30 to TRBJ1-2, with D perhaps matching TRBD1 (6 bases). Germline V CDR1 and CDR2: GTSNPN, SVGIG (reference sequence). The V end was cut by 3 bases, the J end by 8 bases, with 28 bases between. The CDR3 has 17 amino acids. CDR3 in amino acids: CAWSLPQTGTTAFGYTF. Here the CDR3 DNA reads TGTGCCTGGAGCTTACCCCAAACCGGGACAACCGCTTTCGGCTACACCTTC.

The rearrangement uses TRBV6-5 and TRBJ2-1; no reliable D call. This CDR3 comprises 13 residues. Germline V gene data show CDR1 as MNHEY and CDR2 as SVGAGI. V was trimmed by 7 bases and J by 6 bases, leaving 13 bases between them. The CDR3 here is CASTTPGSNEQFF. The DNA of the CDR3 is TGTGCCAGCACCACCCCCGGCAGCAATGAGCAGTTCTTC.

This clone showed up just once. This chain connects TRBV5-1 to TRBJ2-7; 12 bases line up with TRBD2. V lost 4 bases to trimming and J lost 3 bases; unmatched junction nucleotides: 5. Per germline, CDR1 SGHRS and CDR2 YFSETQ. This CDR3 spans 15 amino acids. The DNA for the CDR3 is TGCGCCAGCAGCGCCCCACTAGCGGGGGGCTACGAGCAGTACTTC. The encoded protein is CASSAPLAGGYEQYF.

The chain uses TRBV6-5 and TRBJ1-2; 10 bases align to TRBD1. The ends lost 6 bases at V and 6 bases at J; junction bases unmatched: 10. Germline lookup yields CDR1 MNHEY and CDR2 SVGAGI. The CDR3 totals 15 residues. The CDR3 DNA reads TGTGCCAGCAGCCGTACCGACAGGGGGCTGAATGGCTACACCTTC. Amino acids: CASSRTDRGLNGYTF.

This clone was seen only a few times. The chain carries TRBV5-1 and TRBJ2-1; TRBD2 matches 9 bases. CDR1 and CDR2 from the germline V gene are SGHRS and YFSETQ. The CDR3 sequence is 15 residues long. J was trimmed by 8 bases and V by 1 base; bases with no gene match: 7. CDR3 loop: CASSLRLAVRDEQFF. CDR3 nucleotides: TGCGCCAGCAGCTTGCGACTAGCGGTTAGGGATGAGCAGTTCTTC.

The chain has TRBV4-2 and TRBJ2-3; TRBD2 matches at 9 bases. The trim removed 1 base at V and 5 bases at J, leaving 13 bases unmatched. The CDR3 loop spans 18 amino acids. The V gene's germline CDR1 is LGHNA and CDR2 YNFKEQ. DNA for the CDR3: TGTGCCAGCAGCCAAGGCCTTCTGGCGGGGGGGCGGGGAGATACGCAGTATTTT. Its protein is CASSQGLLAGGRGDTQYF.

A single count supports this clone. The V and J genes are TRBV20-1 and TRBJ2-1; D possibly matches TRBD1 or TRBD2 (5 bases each). Deletions cut 6 bases from V and 12 bases from J, with 15 bases between. Germline V gene sequence: CDR1 DFQATT, CDR2 SNEGSKA (reference sequence). The CDR3 consists of 11 residues. CDR3 region: CSALDAGGQFF. The CDR3 coding sequence is TGCAGTGCCCTTGACGCTGGGGGGCAGTTCTTC.

J is TRBJ2-6 and V is TRBV28; 8 bases map to TRBD1. Trimming cost V 3 bases and J 9 bases; bases outside gene matches: 4. The germline V gene encodes CDR1 MDHEN and CDR2 SYDVKM. The CDR3 extends over 14 amino acids. CDR3 nucleotides: TGTGCCAGCAGTTTGCGGGACAGGCACAACGTCCTGACTTTC. Amino acid sequence: CASSLRDRHNVLTF.

The chain links TRBV29-1 to TRBJ2-5; 7 nucleotides agree with TRBD2. The CDR3 loop spans 14 amino acids. Germline V CDR1 and CDR2: SQVTM, ANQGSEA. The V gene end was trimmed by 6 bases and the J gene end by 2 bases; junction bases not matched to a gene: 9. CDR3 region: CSVHTGGIQETQYF. As DNA, the CDR3 is TGCAGCGTCCACACCGGGGGGATACAAGAGACCCAGTACTTC.

The rearrangement uses TRBV27 and TRBJ1-3, with D perhaps matching TRBD1 (6 bases). Trimming removed 6 bases from V and 2 bases from J, with 8 bases in between. Per germline, CDR1 MNHEY and CDR2 SMNVEV (reference sequence). The length of the CDR3 is 13 residues. CDR3 sequence (DNA): TGTGCCAGCAGCTGGGGGCCTGGAAACACCATATATTTT. Its protein product is CASSWGPGNTIYF.

The chain is built from TRBV18 and TRBJ1-5; a possible D gene is TRBD1 (5 bases). The germline gives CDR1 KGHSH, CDR2 LQKENI. The CDR3 contains 15 residues. V shed 8 bases and J shed 3 bases, with 17 bases lying between them. The CDR3 region is CASKSGAGHNQPQHF. The CDR3 DNA reads TGTGCCAGCAAAAGCGGGGCAGGACACAATCAGCCCCAGCATTTT.

V gene TRBV6-5 combines with J gene TRBJ1-1, with unresolved D. Germline loops: CDR1 MNHEY, CDR2 SVGAGI. V lost 5 bases, J lost 1 base, and 8 bases lay in between. The CDR3 length is 13 residues. The CDR3 region is CASSRSQNTEAFF. The CDR3 DNA sequence: TGTGCCAGCAGTCGCAGCCAGAACACTGAAGCTTTCTTT.

The chain combines TRBV29-1 with TRBJ1-1; the D gene is possibly TRBD1 (5 bases). Germline V gene sequence: CDR1 SQVTM, CDR2 ANQGSEA. The CDR3 has 11 residues. Trimming removed 5 bases from V and 9 bases from J, with 13 bases in between. CDR3 in amino acids: CSVRAGPKAFF. The CDR3, as DNA: TGCAGCGTTAGGGCGGGACCCAAAGCTTTCTTT.

The chain combines TRBV7-8 with TRBJ1-1; no clear D. Germline CDR1 is SGHVS and CDR2 is FQNEAQ. The ends were cut back, 1 base at V and 4 bases at J, with 7 bases in the middle. CDR3 length equals 13 residues. The CDR3, as DNA: TGTGCCAGCAGCTTAGGGAGTACCACTGAAGCTTTCTTT. Amino acid sequence: CASSLGSTTEAFF.

The V and J genes are TRBV27 and TRBJ2-5; D is perhaps TRBD1 (7 bases). V was cut by 7 bases and J by 6 bases, with 21 bases left in between. Germline V gives CDR1 MNHEY, CDR2 SMNVEV (reference sequence). The CDR3 extends over 15 amino acids. The CDR3 protein is CASNRRGGGVKTQYF. The CDR3 region has the DNA TGTGCCAGCAATCGGAGAGGAGGGGGCGTGAAGACCCAGTACTTC.

The J gene is TRBJ1-5, the V gene TRBV5-8; tentatively, D is TRBD1 (5 bases). The CDR3 runs to 15 residues. The germline V and J ends were trimmed by 1 base and 2 bases, with 10 bases remaining between them. Germline assignment: CDR1 SGHTS and CDR2 YDEGEE. CDR3 amino acids: CASSLLRGGNQPQHF. Here the CDR3 DNA reads TGTGCCAGCAGCTTGTTGCGGGGGGGCAATCAGCCCCAGCATTTT.

The chain recombines TRBV7-9 with TRBJ2-3; 7 nucleotides align to TRBD1. Germline V gene data show CDR1 as SEHNR and CDR2 as FQNEAQ (reference sequence). The CDR3 covers 14 residues. J gave up 4 bases and V 5 bases, and 6 bases lay outside the gene matches. CDR3 nucleotide sequence: TGTGCCAGCAGCCCCGGGACAGCCGCAGATACGCAGTATTTT. As protein: CASSPGTAADTQYF.

Only a few counts were recorded for this clone. This chain connects TRBV7-9 to TRBJ2-2; perhaps TRBD2 as D (6 bases). The CDR3 totals 16 residues. CDR1 is SEHNR, CDR2 FQNEAQ, per germline (reference sequence). The ends were cut back, 1 base at V and 5 bases at J, with 14 bases in the middle. The CDR3 region is CASSLVVGGRTGELFF. In DNA form, the CDR3 reads TGTGCCAGCAGCTTAGTAGTCGGGGGACGTACCGGGGAGCTGTTTTTT. Drawing the rest from reference TRBV7-9 and TRBJ2-2, the complete variable domain is DTGVSQNPRHKITKRGQNVTFRCDPISEHNRLYWYRQTLGQGPEFLTYFQNEAQLEKSRLLSDRFSAERPKGSFSTLEIQRTEQGDSAMYLCASSLVVGGRTGELFFGEGSRLTVL.

The chain links TRBV19 to TRBJ2-3; 7 bases are shared with TRBD2. V lost 3 bases and J lost 3; bases outside the gene matches: 6. The CDR3 sequence is 15 residues long. Per germline, CDR1 LNHDA and CDR2 SQIVND (reference sequence). Here the CDR3 DNA reads TGTGCCAGTAGTATTGTCGGACTAGAAACAGATACGCAGTATTTT. Protein product: CASSIVGLETDTQYF.

A single count supports this clone. The rearrangement joins TRBV9 to TRBJ1-4, with D unclear. Trimming pared 6 bases from V and 8 bases from J, leaving 11 bases between. This CDR3 contains 12 residues. CDR1 and CDR2 from the germline V gene are SGDLS and YYNGEE. The CDR3 loop reads CASNTLGEKLFF. The CDR3 DNA follows: TGTGCCAGCAATACGCTGGGGGAAAAACTGTTTTTT.

This chain uses TRBV29-1 with TRBJ1-3; D is ambiguous. This CDR3 region has 13 residues. CDR1 is SQVTM, CDR2 ANQGSEA, per germline. Trimming left V 5 bases short and J 2 bases short, with 10 bases between. The CDR3 DNA reads TGCAGCGTTCTTGTCCGGGCTGGAAACACCATATATTTT. Translated, it gives CSVLVRAGNTIYF.